This TCR beta chain was observed in a study of Tregs in tolerant kidney transplant recipients. A remark on this clone: The antigen remains undetermined.

Overall study findings and caveats: No direct test of biological reproducibility was done here. Changing PCR primers prevented nucleotide comparison between some patients' samples. Findings come from small patient numbers and require larger validation.

Unstimulated Tregs (CD4+CD25+CD127-) and CD4+CD25- non-Tregs were sorted from PBMCs. Libraries were prepared by immunoSEQ multiplex PCR; TCRdb keeps only in-frame clonotypes and omits some of them. The sample has around 77,000 clones, 95% to 98% seen once. The V and J ends lost 7 bases and 2 bases, in that order; junction bases with no gene match: 7. This CDR3 spans 14 amino acids. Germline loops: CDR1 MDHEN, CDR2 SYDVKM. The TCR sequence derives from a human donor who received a combined kidney and bone marrow transplant. This specimen consisted of CD4+ T cells from blood, obtained before the transplant. The V gene is TRBV28, the J gene TRBJ2-7; 8 nucleotides agree with TRBD1. The CDR3 reads CASIRQGITYEQYF. The CDR3, as DNA: TGTGCCAGCATACGACAGGGGATAACCTACGAGCAGTACTTC.